A single sample is the source of the 18 T cell receptor beta chains below, sequenced in a study of T cells in localized non-small cell lung cancer. Method: immunoSEQ multiplex PCR; TCRdb's copy keeps in-frame clones and lacks some. The sample records under 6,000 clones, 80% to 90% being singletons. This specimen was peripheral blood mononuclear cells, taken before any cancer treatment. The source is a female donor over 55 with stage II lung adenocarcinoma.

This clone was observed a single time. V usage is TRBV10-3 and J usage is TRBJ2-7, with 10 bases fitting TRBD2. The CDR3 runs 15 residues. Germline V gene lookup returns CDR1 ENHRY and CDR2 SYGVKD. After removal of 4 bases from V and 1 base from J, the junction contained 4 bases not matched to a gene. DNA for the CDR3: TGTGCCATCAGTGGTGGGACTAGCGCGTCCTACGAGCAGTACTTC. This sequence encodes CAISGGTSASYEQYF.

In nucleotides, the CDR3 is TGTGCCAGCAGCCAAGACTACGGCTACTCACCCCTCCACTTT. It is translated as CASSQDYGYSPLHF. The chain employs TRBV4-2 and TRBJ1-6; D remains unclear. V gave up 0 bases and J gave up 10 bases, with 10 bases separating them. CDR3 length: 14 residues. Germline CDR1 is LGHNA and CDR2 is YNFKEQ.

The chain carries TRBV28 and TRBJ1-2, with unresolved D. This CDR3 is built from 14 residues. Trimming pared 4 bases from V and 8 bases from J, leaving 17 bases between. CDR1 is MDHEN and CDR2 is SYDVKM in the germline V gene. DNA for the CDR3: TGTGCCAGCAGTTCGCAAACCCCCAGCCACGGCTACACCTTC. Amino acid sequence: CASSSQTPSHGYTF.

The rearrangement joins TRBV25-1 to TRBJ2-2; D possibly corresponds to TRBD2 (5 bases). This CDR3 comprises 13 residues. Trimming left V 5 bases short and J 6 bases short, with 10 bases between. Germline values: CDR1 MGHDK, CDR2 SYGVNS. As DNA, the CDR3 is TGTGCCAGCAGTTTAACGGAGGCCGGGGAGCTGTTTTTT. The encoded protein is CASSLTEAGELFF.

V usage is TRBV7-7 and J usage is TRBJ1-3; D remains unclear. The CDR3 is 14 residues long. Trimming removed 5 bases from V and 0 bases from J, with 8 bases in between. Germline CDR1 is SSHAT and CDR2 is FNYEAQ (reference sequence). This CDR3 reads CASSPEPSGNTIYF. CDR3 sequence (DNA): TGTGCCAGCAGCCCCGAACCCTCTGGAAACACCATATATTTT.

CDR3 in amino acids: CASSLAGTGDGNTIYF. The CDR3 region has the DNA TGTGCCAGCAGCTTGGCCGGGACAGGGGATGGAAACACCATATATTTT. V is TRBV5-5 and J is TRBJ1-3, with 10 bases aligning to TRBD1. Germline CDR1 reads SGHKS; CDR2 reads YYEKEE (reference sequence). Trimming at V came to 0 bases and at J to 3 bases, leaving 3 bases not matched to a gene. This CDR3 spans 16 amino acids.

The J gene is TRBJ1-4, the V gene TRBV7-9; D is perhaps TRBD1 (6 bases). CDR1 is SEHNR, CDR2 FQNEAQ, per germline (reference sequence). CDR3 length equals 14 residues. Trimming stripped 0 bases from V and 8 bases from J, with 10 bases between. CDR3 sequence reads: CASSLAGGSEKLFF. The DNA for the CDR3 is TGTGCCAGCAGCTTAGCAGGGGGAAGCGAAAAACTGTTTTTT.

The chain carries TRBV19 and TRBJ1-5, with TRBD1 identical over 8 bases. The V gene end was trimmed by 5 bases and the J gene end by 8 bases; junction bases not matched to a gene: 11. CDR1 and CDR2 from the germline V gene are LNHDA and SQIVND (reference sequence). This CDR3 has 15 amino acids. The chain's CDR3 is CASSALTGADEPQHF. CDR3 DNA sequence: TGTGCCAGTAGTGCCCTGACAGGGGCGGATGAGCCCCAGCATTTT.

The genes are TRBV7-9 and TRBJ2-3; TRBD1 matches at 8 bases. The CDR3 has 12 residues. Germline values: CDR1 SEHNR, CDR2 FQNEAQ (reference sequence). Trimming at V came to 7 bases and at J to 4 bases, leaving 1 base not matched to a gene. The CDR3 loop reads CASIQGADTQYF. DNA of the CDR3: TGTGCCAGCATACAGGGGGCAGATACGCAGTATTTT.

Only one count was recorded for this clone. The CDR3 nucleotides are TGTGCCAGCAGCTCGCGGGACAGGGGGCTCTTGAACACTGAAGCTTTCTTT. It specifies CASSSRDRGLLNTEAFF. The rearrangement uses TRBV11-2 and TRBJ1-1, with 12 nucleotides matching TRBD1. CDR3 length equals 17 residues. The V segment lost 4 bases and the J segment 0 bases; nucleotides outside the gene matches: 6. The germline gives CDR1 SGHAT, CDR2 FQNNGV.

This clone is termed medium-sized (0.01 to 0.1%). This chain links TRBV4-1 with TRBJ1-1; no clear D gene. Per germline, CDR1 MGHRA and CDR2 YSYEKL. Trimming pared 3 bases from V and 5 bases from J, leaving 19 bases between. The CDR3 is made up of 16 amino acids. The CDR3 protein is CASSHRTGQTGTEAFF. The CDR3 DNA is TGCGCCAGCAGCCATAGGACCGGGCAAACCGGGACTGAAGCTTTCTTT.

This clone turned up a few times. The V gene is TRBV7-9, the J gene TRBJ2-5, with a weak D call TRBD1 (5 bases). Trimming stripped 3 bases from V and 2 bases from J, with 7 bases between. Per the germline V gene, CDR1 is SEHNR and CDR2 is FQNEAQ (reference sequence). This CDR3 is built from 13 residues. Here the CDR3 DNA reads TGTGCCAGCAGCTTTACAGGTCAAGAGACCCAGTACTTC. Encoded protein: CASSFTGQETQYF.

The J gene is TRBJ2-3, the V gene TRBV27; D gene ambiguous. This CDR3 is 11 amino acids long. The ends were cut back, 10 bases at V and 4 bases at J, with 9 bases in the middle. The germline CDR1 and CDR2 sequences are MNHEY and SMNVEV (reference sequence). The CDR3 DNA reads TGTGCCACCTCACTATCAGATACGCAGTATTTT. Protein product: CATSLSDTQYF.

This clone has just a few counts. The gene calls are TRBV6-4 and TRBJ2-1, with D perhaps assigned TRBD1 or TRBD2 (5 bases each). Deletions cut 2 bases from V and 10 bases from J, with 9 bases between. The germline gives CDR1 MRHNA, CDR2 SNTAGT. This CDR3 has 12 residues. The CDR3, as DNA: TGTGCCAGCAGTGACAGGGGCGGGGAGCAGTTCTTC. It yields the protein CASSDRGGEQFF.

V is TRBV6-4 and J is TRBJ2-1, with 8 bases lining up with TRBD2. CDR3 size: 14 residues. Germline loops: CDR1 MRHNA, CDR2 SNTAGT. J was trimmed by 5 bases and V by 2 bases; bases with no gene match: 2. CDR3 in amino acids: CASSDGSGNNEQFF. CDR3 bases: TGTGCCAGCAGTGACGGTAGCGGGAACAATGAGCAGTTCTTC.

The V and J genes are TRBV29-1 and TRBJ1-2, with D possibly being TRBD1 (5 bases). With 4 bases removed from V and 7 bases from J, the gap between germline ends came to 16 bases. Germline loops: CDR1 SQVTM, CDR2 ANQGSEA. The CDR3 extends over 13 amino acids. The CDR3 loop is CSVGLGPEPGYTF. Written as DNA, the CDR3 is TGCAGCGTTGGTCTGGGGCCCGAACCTGGCTACACCTTC.

The chain's CDR3 is CASGILWGTQYF. The DNA for the CDR3 is TGTGCCAGCGGGATACTTTGGGGGACCCAGTACTTC. The chain uses TRBV6-1 and TRBJ2-5; the D is unclear. Germline CDR1 is MNHNS and CDR2 is SASEGT. Trimming took off 8 bases at V and 7 bases at J, with 14 bases between the two ends. The CDR3 has 12 amino acids.

V and J are TRBV7-9 and TRBJ1-2, with D unresolved. CDR1 and CDR2 from the germline V gene are SEHNR and FQNEAQ (reference sequence). The V end was cut by 5 bases, the J end by 0 bases, with 13 bases between. CDR3 length: 15 residues. In DNA, the CDR3 is TGTGCCAGCAGCCCCGACGGAGTAGCTAACTATGGCTACACCTTC. The encoded protein is CASSPDGVANYGYTF.